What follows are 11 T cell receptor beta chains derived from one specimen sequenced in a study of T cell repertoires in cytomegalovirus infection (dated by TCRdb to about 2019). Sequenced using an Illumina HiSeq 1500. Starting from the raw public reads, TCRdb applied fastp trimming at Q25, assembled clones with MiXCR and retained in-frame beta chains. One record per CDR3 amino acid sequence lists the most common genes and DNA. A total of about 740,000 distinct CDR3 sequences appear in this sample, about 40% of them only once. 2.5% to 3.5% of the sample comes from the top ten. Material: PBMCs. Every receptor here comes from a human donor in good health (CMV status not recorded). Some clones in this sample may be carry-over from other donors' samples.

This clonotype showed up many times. CDR3 loop: CASSSVWANEKLFF. The CDR3 DNA follows: TGTGCCAGCAGTTCAGTCTGGGCCAATGAAAAACTGTTTTTT. The chain has TRBV27 and TRBJ1-4; D unresolved. Trimming shortened V by 4 bases and J by 5 bases, and 11 bases separated the two germline ends. Germline V gives CDR1 MNHEY, CDR2 SMNVEV (reference sequence). The CDR3 is made up of 14 amino acids.

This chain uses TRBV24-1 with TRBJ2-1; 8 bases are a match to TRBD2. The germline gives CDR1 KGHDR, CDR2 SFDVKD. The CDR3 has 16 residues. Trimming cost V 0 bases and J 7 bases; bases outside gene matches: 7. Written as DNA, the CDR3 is TGTGCCACCAGTGATTTGCTTCCGGGAGGGGTGAATGAGCAGTTCTTC. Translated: CATSDLLPGGVNEQFF.

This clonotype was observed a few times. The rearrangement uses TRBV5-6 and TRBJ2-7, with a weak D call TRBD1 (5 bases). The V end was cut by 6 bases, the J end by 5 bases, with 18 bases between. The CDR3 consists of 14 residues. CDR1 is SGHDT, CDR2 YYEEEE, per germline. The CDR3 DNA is TGTGCCAGCAACCCCGGACACGTTCAGAACGAGCAGTACTTC. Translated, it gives CASNPGHVQNEQYF.

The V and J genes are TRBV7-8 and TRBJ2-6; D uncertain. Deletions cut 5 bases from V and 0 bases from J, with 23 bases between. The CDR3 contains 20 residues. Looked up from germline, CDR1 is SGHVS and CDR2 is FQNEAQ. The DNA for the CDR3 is TGTGCCAGCAGCCAGAAGGCTCTGGCGGCTTCGCTCTCTGGGGCCAACGTCCTGACTTTC. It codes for CASSQKALAASLSGANVLTF. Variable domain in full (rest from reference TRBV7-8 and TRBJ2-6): GAGVSQSPRYKVAKRGQDVALRCDPISGHVSLFWYQQALGQGPEFLTYFQNEAQLDKSGLPSDRFFAERPEGSVSTLKIQRTQQEDSAVYLCASSQKALAASLSGANVLTFGAGSRLTVL.

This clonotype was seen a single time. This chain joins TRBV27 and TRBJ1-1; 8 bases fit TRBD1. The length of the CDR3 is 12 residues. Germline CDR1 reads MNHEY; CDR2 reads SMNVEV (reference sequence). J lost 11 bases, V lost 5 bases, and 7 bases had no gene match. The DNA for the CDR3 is TGTGCCAGCAGTACTCCAGGGGGCTTGGCTTTCTTT. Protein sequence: CASSTPGGLAFF.

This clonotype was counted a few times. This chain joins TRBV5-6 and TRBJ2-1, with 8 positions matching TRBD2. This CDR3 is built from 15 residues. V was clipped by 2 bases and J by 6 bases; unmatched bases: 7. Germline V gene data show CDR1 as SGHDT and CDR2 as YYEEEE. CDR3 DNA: TGTGCCAGCAGCTTAATGCTAGCGGGCGGCAATGAGCAGTTCTTC. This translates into CASSLMLAGGNEQFF.

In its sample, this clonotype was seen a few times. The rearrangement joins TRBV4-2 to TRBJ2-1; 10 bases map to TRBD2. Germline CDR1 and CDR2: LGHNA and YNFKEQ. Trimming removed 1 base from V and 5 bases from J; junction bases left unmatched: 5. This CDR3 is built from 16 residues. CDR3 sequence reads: CASSQVGLAANNEQFF. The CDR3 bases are TGTGCCAGCAGCCAAGTTGGACTAGCGGCGAACAATGAGCAGTTCTTC.

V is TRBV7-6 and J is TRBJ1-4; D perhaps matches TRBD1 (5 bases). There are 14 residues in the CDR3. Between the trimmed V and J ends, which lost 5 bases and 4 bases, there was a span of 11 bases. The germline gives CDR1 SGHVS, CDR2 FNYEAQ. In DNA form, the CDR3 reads TGTGCCAGCAGCCGACGGGGCGATAATGAAAAACTGTTTTTT. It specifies CASSRRGDNEKLFF.

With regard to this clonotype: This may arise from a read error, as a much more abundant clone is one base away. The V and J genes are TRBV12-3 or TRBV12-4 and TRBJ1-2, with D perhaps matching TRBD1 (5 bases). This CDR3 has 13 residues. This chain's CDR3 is CGSSLGGERGYTF. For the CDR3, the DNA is TGTGGCAGCAGTTTAGGAGGGGAGAGAGGCTACACCTTC.

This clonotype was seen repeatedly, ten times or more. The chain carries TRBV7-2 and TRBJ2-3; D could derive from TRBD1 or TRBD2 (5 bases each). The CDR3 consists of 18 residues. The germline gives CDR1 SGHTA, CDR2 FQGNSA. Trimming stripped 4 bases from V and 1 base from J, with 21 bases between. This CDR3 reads CASSSHSLLVGGTDTQYF. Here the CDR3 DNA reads TGTGCCAGCAGCTCCCATTCTCTTCTTGTGGGGGGCACAGATACGCAGTATTTT.

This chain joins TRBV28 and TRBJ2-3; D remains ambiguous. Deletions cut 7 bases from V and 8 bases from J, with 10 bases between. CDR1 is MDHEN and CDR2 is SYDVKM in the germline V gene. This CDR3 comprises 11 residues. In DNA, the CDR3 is TGTGCCAGCAACTCTGAGCGTACGCAGTATTTT. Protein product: CASNSERTQYF. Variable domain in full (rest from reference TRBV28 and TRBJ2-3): DVKVTQSSRYLVKRTGEKVFLECVQDMDHENMFWYRQDPGLGLRLIYFSYDVKMKEKGDIPEGYSVSREKKERFSLILESASTNQTSMYLCASNSERTQYFGPGTRLTVL.